This TCR beta chain was identified in a study of cytomegalovirus exposure and HLA in healthy donors (dated by TCRdb to 2015 to 2018). Background on the whole study: An earlier analysis of about 560 of the donors reported 276 Gb of sequence data and 117 million unique TCR beta sequences obtained from around 180 million T cells. An early release covering just under 650 HLA-typed donors comprised approximately 300 gigabases of sequencing data and around 80 million unique TCR sequences. Among the approximately 400 genotyped donors, about 85% belonged to the genetic ancestry cluster associated with self-reported Caucasian donors. The study was designed to test whether signatures of past pathogen exposure could be identified by cataloging public T cell receptors. The study profiled the T cell repertoires of about 640 subjects by immunosequencing and related them to cytomegalovirus serostatus. A separate validation cohort of approximately 130 different subjects was used in addition to the approximately 670-subject first cohort. High-throughput TCR immunosequencing, statistical association of individual TCRs with disease status, and machine learning were combined to predict cytomegalovirus infection status. A later analysis re-examined previously published TCR beta repertoires from roughly 650 donors and added high-resolution HLA genotyping to investigate patterns of TCR occurrence. Rather than using new phenotypic data, the later analysis identified candidate immune exposures from TCR beta sequences and from how often those sequences occurred across donors. An earlier analysis of some 500 of the donors used high-throughput TCR beta sequencing to judge whether each TCR beta V gene segment behaved as functional or pseudogenic. Donor age, sex, ethnicity and CMV serostatus were collected together with the repertoire data. A later genetic analysis used genome-wide SNP genotypes for about three fifths of the roughly 700 donors, treating that subset as a discovery cohort. Every repertoire in the discovery cohort had been generated on one and the same sequencing platform. HLA typing included class I and class II loci at four-digit resolution. Typing coverage differed by locus: A, B, C, DRB1 and DQB1 were typed in about 620-630 donors, DQA1 in around 500, DPA1 in nearly 610, and DPB1 in 472. About 5 DR-DQ haplotypes were handled as single units for association and clustering, since linkage in the cohort was strong. On average, roughly 250,000 unique TCR beta nucleotide sequences were sequenced per donor among 398 genotyped donors of the cohort, with 15% to 20% of those sequences being non-productive. Overall study results and their limits: A further reported finding was that TCR beta sequences accurately predicted the HLA-A and HLA-B alleles for most subjects in the first cohort. Because counts were too low, 15 to 20 rarely observed V segments, including chromosome 9 orphons, were left out of the earlier analysis of 500 to 650 of the donors. Assigning TCR associations to individual alleles was difficult when HLA alleles, especially DR and DQ, strongly co-occurred. According to a later genetic analysis, donors in an Asian-associated ancestry cluster had fewer N-insertions in productive TCRs than the roughly 700-donor mean. HLA typing was unavailable for some donors at each locus, so association tests used only the typed subset. The classifier was reported to diagnose cytomegalovirus status with high specificity and sensitivity in both the original and validation cohorts. In an earlier analysis of fewer than 750 of the donors, most TCR beta V segments were observed in productive rearrangements about 87% or about 30% of the time, broadly matching IMGT annotations. A later analysis found that most CMV-associated TCR beta chains appeared HLA-restricted, with HLA associations seemingly driven largely by CMV exposure. Only TCR beta chains were sequenced in this cohort, and the absence of alpha or paired-chain data limited detectable features. Some IMGT-functional V segments, including TRBV6-2 and TRBV6-3, could not be told apart with the 87-base-pair reads, so those segments were excluded. Three of the identified cytomegalovirus-associated TCR beta chains were confirmed in vitro to be specific for cytomegalovirus antigens. A total of fewer than 200 TCR beta chains were listed by the study as associated with cytomegalovirus. According to a later analysis, parvovirus B19, influenza, CMV and Epstein-Barr virus appeared linked to several top co-occurrence clusters. V-gene and J-gene trimming of TCR beta chains was associated with a missense DCLRE1C variant in a later genetic analysis, and the association was replicated in an independent cohort. Compared with equally common non-associated chains, HLA-associated TCR beta chains in a later analysis were more clonally expanded and had lower generation probabilities. Most TCR sequences were observed very rarely across donors, whereas some public TCRs were present in many individuals. A cluster of highly shared sequence variants was judged likely to be a technical artifact of the sequencing pipeline. The authors suggested that the approach could potentially be generalized to other disease states and immunological phenotypes. Correlated functional status among segregating V segments might be attributable to linkage disequilibrium, but an unknown experimental factor could not be ruled out. In a later analysis, around 15,000 TCR beta sequences were associated with specific HLA alleles at a false discovery rate of 0.05. Presence/absence analyses assumed roughly uniform sequencing depth across donors, an assumption that may not hold. Immune exposure information for the cohort was limited to CMV serostatus. According to a later analysis, TCR association rates differed among HLA loci, with DRB1 alleles showing the most associated TCRs and HLA-C alleles showing the fewest.

The cohort consisted of hundreds of healthy bone marrow donors. Cohort members were all nominally healthy when sampled, although unrecorded immune exposures were likely present. Of the approximately 700 cohort members, around 280 had positive CMV serostatus and fewer than 400 had negative CMV serostatus, and CMV serostatus was not recorded for the donor. A peripheral blood sample was collected from each donor, and TCR beta sequencing was performed on peripheral blood mononuclear cells. The Qiagen DNeasy Blood Extraction Kit was used to extract genomic DNA from the blood cell samples. CDR1 and CDR2 are drawn from the germline V gene: MNHEY, SVGAGI. The CDR3 holds 15 amino acids from the cysteine to the phenylalanine. The DNA shown is the 45-base CDR3, in frame from base 1. V loses 5 bases at its end and J loses 1 base; junction bases beyond the gene matches: 8. The library was obtained by the immunoSEQ multiplex PCR assay. For the multiplex PCR, a mixture combining 60 forward primers for TCR Vbeta segments and 13 reverse primers for TCR Jbeta segments was used. A multiplex PCR assay on genomic DNA amplified the CDR3 region of rearranged TCR beta genes. The Illumina HiSeq System was used to sequence the amplified TCR beta libraries as 87-base-pair reads. In the original analysis: A later analysis counted approximately 74 million unique TCR beta chains across the 670 or so repertoires, and about 10 million of these chains were shared by at least two donors. A nearest-neighbor algorithm error-corrected the raw reads and collapsed the reads into unique sequences, merging closely related sequences to remove PCR and sequencing errors. To assign V, D and J gene segments, CDR3 sequences were aligned to IMGT reference sequences. For a sequence to be retained, at least a six-nucleotide match to both a V gene segment and a J gene segment was required. Rearrangements were called productive when the CDR3 lacked stop codons and stayed in frame with V and J; all others were non-productive. CDR3 was defined according to IMGT convention as the region running from the second conserved V-encoded cysteine to the conserved J-encoded phenylalanine. In an earlier analysis of 500 to 650 of the donors, sequences lacking an unambiguous match to a single V gene segment were excluded. An earlier analysis of a few hundred of the donors classified V segments as functional when productive rearrangements were above 56.7% and as segregating when the standard deviation between donors was above 5%. A statistical classification framework was developed to diagnose cytomegalovirus status using the catalog of TCR beta chain sequences. A later analysis assigned V and J genes by comparing TCR nucleotide sequences with IMGT/GENE-DB human TR gene sequences. In a later analysis, CDR3 sequences and most-parsimonious VDJ recombination scenarios were assigned using the TCRdist pipeline. In a later analysis, every TCR beta chain was defined by the combination of its CDR3 amino acid sequence and its V-gene family, and reads without a unique V-gene family were dropped. As a way to deal with suspected cross-contamination and a sequencing artifact, a later analysis dropped hundreds of nucleotide sequences that were highly shared and had low generation probability. In a later analysis, a clonal expansion index for each public chain was calculated from normalized within-repertoire ranks of inferred template counts. In a later analysis, generation probabilities were computed with a VDJ recombination model fitted to out-of-frame rearrangements, and the resulting probabilities were checked against IGoR. A later analysis scored TCR-TCR, TCR-HLA and TCR-CMV co-occurrence with hypergeometric tests, applying a repertoire-size bias correction to TCR pairs. To estimate false discovery rates, a later analysis permuted the HLA or CMV assignments 20 times. In a later analysis, co-occurring TCRs were grouped using DBSCAN, and TCRdist sequence similarity was added for clustering within HLA-allele-positive subsets. For co-occurrence clustering, repertoires with fewer than 30,000 or more than 120,000 public chains were excluded, along with 5 or 6 repertoires with anomalous nucleotide sharing. TCRdb stores this immuneACCESS table with in-frame sequences only. Part of the clones is absent; in the studies checked, under half of the shortfall reflects unresolved V genes, and no reason is known for the rest. Clone size and the V and J calls come from that table; the DNA yielded D and trimming. The sample table holds around 160,000 clones, of which 80% were seen once. Jointly, the top ten make up about 1.9% of the sample.

Concerning this clone itself: No cognate antigen has been identified for it. No much larger clone exists at a distance of one base, and base qualities are not known.

Sequencing was performed on PBMCs. The clonotype originates from a human donor in good health. This sequence uses TRBV6-5 and TRBJ2-7; 7 bases in the middle match TRBD2. The DNA is TGTGCCAGCAGTCAGGGAGCGGGGCTATCCTACGAGCAGTACTTC. It codes for CASSQGAGLSYEQYF.